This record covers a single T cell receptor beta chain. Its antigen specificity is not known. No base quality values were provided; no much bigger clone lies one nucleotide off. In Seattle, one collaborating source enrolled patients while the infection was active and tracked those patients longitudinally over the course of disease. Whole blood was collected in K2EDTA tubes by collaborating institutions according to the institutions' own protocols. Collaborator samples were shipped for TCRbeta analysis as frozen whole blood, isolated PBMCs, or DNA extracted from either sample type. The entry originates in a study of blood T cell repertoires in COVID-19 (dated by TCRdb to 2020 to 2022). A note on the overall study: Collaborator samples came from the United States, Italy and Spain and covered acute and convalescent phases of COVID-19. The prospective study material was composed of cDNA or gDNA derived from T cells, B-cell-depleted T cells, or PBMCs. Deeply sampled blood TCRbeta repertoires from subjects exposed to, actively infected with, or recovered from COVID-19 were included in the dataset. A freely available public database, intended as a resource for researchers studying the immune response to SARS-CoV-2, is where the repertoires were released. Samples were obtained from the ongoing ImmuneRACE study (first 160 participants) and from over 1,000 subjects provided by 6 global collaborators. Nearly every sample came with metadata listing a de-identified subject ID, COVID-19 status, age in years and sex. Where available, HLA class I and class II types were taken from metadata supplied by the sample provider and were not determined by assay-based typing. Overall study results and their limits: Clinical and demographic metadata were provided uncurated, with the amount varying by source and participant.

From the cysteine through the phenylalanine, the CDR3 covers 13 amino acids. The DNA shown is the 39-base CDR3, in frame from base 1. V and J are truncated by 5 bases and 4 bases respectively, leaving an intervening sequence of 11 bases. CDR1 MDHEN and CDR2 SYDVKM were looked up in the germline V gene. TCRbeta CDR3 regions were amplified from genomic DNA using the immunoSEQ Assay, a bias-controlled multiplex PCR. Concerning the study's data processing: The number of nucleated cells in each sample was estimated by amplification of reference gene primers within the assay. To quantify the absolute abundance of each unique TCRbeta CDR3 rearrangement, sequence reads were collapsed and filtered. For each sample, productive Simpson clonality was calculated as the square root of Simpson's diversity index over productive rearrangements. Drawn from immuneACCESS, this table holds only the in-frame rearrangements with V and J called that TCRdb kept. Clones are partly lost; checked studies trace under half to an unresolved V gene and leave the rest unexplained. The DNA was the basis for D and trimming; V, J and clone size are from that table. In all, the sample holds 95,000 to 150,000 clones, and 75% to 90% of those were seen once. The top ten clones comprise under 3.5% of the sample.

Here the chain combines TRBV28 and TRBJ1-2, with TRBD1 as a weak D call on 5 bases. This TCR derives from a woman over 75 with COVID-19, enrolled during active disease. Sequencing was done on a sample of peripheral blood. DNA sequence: TGTGCCAGCAGTAATGACAGCTTCTATGGCTACACCTTC. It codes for CASSNDSFYGYTF.